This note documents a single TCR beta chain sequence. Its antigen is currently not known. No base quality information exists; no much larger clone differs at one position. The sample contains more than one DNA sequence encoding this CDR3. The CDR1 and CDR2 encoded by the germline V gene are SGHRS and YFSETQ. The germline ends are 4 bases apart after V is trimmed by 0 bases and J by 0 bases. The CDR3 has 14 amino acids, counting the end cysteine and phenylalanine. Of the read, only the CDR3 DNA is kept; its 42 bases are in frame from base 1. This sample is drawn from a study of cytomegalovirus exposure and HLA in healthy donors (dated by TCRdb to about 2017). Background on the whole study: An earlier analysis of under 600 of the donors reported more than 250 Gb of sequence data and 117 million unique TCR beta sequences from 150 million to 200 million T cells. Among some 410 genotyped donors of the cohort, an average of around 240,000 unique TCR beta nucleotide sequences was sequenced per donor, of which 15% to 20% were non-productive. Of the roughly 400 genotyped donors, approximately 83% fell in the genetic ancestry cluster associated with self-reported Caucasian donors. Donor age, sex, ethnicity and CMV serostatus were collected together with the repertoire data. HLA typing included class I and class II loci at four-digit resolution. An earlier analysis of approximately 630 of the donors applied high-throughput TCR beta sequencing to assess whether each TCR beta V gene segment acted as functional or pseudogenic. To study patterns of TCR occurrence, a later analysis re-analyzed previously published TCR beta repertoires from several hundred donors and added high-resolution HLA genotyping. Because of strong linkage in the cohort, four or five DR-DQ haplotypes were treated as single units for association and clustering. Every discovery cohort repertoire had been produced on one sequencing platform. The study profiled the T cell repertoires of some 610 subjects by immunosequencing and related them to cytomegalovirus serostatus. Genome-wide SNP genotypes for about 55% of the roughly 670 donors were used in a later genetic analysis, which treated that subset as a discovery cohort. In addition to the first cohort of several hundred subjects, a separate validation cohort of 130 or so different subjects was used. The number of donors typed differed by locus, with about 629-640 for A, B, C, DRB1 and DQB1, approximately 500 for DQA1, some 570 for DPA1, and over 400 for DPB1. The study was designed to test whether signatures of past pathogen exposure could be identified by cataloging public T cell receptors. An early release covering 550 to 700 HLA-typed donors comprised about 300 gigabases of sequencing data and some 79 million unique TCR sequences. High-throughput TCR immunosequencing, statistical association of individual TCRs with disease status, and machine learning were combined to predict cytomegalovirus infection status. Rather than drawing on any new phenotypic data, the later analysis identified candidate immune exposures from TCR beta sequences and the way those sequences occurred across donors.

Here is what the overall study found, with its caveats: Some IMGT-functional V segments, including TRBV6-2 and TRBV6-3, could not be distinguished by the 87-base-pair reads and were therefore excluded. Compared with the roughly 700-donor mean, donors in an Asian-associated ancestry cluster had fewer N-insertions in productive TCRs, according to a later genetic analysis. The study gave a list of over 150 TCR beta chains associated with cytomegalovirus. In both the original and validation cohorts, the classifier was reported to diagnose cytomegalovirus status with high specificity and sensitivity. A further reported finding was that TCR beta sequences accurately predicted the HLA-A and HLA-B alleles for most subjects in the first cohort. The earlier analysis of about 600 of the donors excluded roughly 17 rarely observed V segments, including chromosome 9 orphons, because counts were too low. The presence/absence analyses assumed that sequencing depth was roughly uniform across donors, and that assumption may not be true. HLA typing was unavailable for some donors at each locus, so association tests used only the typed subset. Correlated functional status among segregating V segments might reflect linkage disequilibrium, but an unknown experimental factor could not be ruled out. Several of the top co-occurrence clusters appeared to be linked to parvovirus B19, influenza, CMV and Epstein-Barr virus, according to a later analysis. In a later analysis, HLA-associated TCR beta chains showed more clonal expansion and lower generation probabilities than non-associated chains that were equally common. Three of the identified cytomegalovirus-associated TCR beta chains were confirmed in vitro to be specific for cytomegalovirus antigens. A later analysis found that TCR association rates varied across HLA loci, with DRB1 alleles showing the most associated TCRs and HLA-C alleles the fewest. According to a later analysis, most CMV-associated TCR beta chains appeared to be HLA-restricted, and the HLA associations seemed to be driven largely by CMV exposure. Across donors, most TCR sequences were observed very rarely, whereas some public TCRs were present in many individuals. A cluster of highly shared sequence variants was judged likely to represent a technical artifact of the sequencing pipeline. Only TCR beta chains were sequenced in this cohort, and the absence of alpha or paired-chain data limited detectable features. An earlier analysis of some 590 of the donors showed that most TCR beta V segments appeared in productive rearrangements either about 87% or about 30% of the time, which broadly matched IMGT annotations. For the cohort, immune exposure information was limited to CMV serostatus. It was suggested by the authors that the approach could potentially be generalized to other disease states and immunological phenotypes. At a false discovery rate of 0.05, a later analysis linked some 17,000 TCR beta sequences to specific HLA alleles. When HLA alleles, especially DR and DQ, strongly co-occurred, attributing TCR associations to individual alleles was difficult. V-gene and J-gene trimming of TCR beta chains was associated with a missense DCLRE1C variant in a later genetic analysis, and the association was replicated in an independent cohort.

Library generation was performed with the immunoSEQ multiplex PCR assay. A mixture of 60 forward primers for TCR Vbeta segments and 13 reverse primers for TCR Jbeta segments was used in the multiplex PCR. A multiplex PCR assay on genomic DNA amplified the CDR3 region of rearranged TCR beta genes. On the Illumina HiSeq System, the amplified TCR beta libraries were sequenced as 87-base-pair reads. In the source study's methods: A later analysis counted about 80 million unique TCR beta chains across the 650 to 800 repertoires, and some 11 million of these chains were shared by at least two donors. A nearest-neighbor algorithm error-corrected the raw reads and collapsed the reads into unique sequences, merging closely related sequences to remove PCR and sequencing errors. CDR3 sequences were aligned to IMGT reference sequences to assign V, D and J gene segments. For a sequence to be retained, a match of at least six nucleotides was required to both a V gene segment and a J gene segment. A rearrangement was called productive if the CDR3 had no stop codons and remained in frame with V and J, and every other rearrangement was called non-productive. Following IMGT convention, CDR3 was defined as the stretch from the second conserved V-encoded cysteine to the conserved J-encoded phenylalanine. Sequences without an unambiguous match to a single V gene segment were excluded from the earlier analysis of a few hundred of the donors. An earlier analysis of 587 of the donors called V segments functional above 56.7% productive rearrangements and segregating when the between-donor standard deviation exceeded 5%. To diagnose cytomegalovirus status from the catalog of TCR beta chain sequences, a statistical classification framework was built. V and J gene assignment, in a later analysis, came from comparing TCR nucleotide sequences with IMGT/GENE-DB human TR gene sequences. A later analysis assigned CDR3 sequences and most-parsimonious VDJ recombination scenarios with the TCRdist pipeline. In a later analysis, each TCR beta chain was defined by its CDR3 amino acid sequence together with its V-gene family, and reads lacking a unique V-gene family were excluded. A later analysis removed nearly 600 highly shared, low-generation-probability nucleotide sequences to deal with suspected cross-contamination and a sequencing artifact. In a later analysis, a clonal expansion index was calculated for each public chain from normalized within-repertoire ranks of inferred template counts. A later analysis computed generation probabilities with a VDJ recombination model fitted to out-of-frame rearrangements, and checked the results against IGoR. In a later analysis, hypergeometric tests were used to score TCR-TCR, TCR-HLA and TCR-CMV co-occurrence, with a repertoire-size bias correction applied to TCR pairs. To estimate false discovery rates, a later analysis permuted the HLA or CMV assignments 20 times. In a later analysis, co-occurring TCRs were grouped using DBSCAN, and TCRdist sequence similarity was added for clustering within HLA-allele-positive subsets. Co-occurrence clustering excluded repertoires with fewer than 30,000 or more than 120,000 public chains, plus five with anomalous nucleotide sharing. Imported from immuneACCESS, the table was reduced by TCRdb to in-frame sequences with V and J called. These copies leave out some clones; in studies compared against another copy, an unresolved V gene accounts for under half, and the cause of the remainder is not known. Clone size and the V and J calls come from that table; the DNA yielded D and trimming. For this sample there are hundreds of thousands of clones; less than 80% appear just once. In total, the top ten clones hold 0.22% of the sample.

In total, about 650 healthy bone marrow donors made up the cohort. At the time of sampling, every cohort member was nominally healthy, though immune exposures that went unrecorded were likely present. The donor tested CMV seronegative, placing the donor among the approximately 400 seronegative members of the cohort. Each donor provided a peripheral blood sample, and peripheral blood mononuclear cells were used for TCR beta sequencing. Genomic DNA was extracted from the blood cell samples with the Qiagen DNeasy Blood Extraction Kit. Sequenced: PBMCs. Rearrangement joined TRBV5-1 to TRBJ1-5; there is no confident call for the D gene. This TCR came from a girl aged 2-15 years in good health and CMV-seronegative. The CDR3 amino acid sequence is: CASSLGHSNQPQHF. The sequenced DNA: TGCGCCAGCAGCTTGGGACATAGCAATCAGCCCCAGCATTTT.